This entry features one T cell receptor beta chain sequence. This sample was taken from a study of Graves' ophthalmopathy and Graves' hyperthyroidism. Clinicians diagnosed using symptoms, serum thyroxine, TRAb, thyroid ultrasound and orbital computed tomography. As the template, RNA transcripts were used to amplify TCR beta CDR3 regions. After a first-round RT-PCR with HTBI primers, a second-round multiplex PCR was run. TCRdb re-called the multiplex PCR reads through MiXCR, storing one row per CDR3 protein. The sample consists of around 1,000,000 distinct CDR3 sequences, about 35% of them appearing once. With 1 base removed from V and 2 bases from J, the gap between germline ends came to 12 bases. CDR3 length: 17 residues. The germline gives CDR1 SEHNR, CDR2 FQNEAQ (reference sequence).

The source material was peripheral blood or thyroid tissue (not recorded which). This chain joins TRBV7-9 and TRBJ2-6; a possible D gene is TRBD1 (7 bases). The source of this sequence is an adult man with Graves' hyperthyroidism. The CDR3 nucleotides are TGTGCCAGCAGCTTAGATGTCAGGGGGGCTGGGGCCAACGTCCTGACTTTC. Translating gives CASSLDVRGAGANVLTF.